This T cell receptor beta chain was observed in a study of blood T cell repertoires in COVID-19. Deletions cut 4 bases from V and 7 bases from J, with 14 bases between. The CDR3 extends over 15 amino acids. Germline CDR1 and CDR2: SGHVS and FQNEAQ. Self-reported history from a screening survey and questionnaire set each donor's cohort. Generated by immunoSEQ multiplex PCR, the TCRdb table keeps only in-frame clones and is missing some. Of approximately 240,000 clones listed, 80% to 95% are singletons. The sample comprised PBMCs or T cells enriched from blood (not recorded which). This sequence originates from a young woman who had recovered from COVID-19. This rearrangement joins TRBV7-8 to TRBJ1-6, with D perhaps TRBD1 (5 bases). This CDR3 reads CASSSTTGVNSPLHF. The CDR3 DNA sequence: TGTGCCAGCAGCTCCACCACAGGCGTAAATTCACCCCTCCACTTT.